This TCR beta chain was documented in a study of blood T cell repertoires in COVID-19. In the authors' workflow: Reference gene primer amplification in the assay estimated nucleated cell counts. Generated by immunoSEQ multiplex PCR, the TCRdb table keeps only in-frame clones and is missing some. The DNA gave D and trimming, while V, J and clone size come from that table. The sample records more than 70,000 clones, roughly 88% being singletons. The sequence came from a man aged 45-65 years with active COVID-19. The sequencing input was peripheral blood.

The CDR3 bases are TGTGCCAGCAGCTTCCCGGGGACTAGCGGACAAGAGACCCAGTACTTC. Translating it yields CASSFPGTSGQETQYF. The rearrangement joins TRBV5-6 to TRBJ2-5; 11 bases fit TRBD2. V lost 2 bases to trimming and J lost 2 bases; unmatched junction nucleotides: 5. CDR1 is SGHDT and CDR2 is YYEEEE in the germline V gene. The CDR3 covers 16 residues.